The rows below give T cell receptor beta chains drawn from one sample of a study of cytomegalovirus exposure and HLA in healthy donors. The repertoire was sequenced with immunoSEQ multiplex PCR; TCRdb's copy has only in-frame clones and lacks some. The repertoire has 110,000 to 150,000 clones, 60% to 80% of them found once; the top ten carry 1.5% to 2%. Sequencing input: PBMCs. All receptors come from a woman aged 25 to 39 in good health and CMV-seronegative. Both conserved end residues are part of each CDR3.

V,J,CDR3
TRBV5-6,TRBJ1-2,CASSQRGTAYGYTF
TRBV5-1,TRBJ1-1,CASSAYSTGNTEAFF
TRBV14,TRBJ1-6,CASSQRTGANSPLHF
TRBV7-2,TRBJ2-7,CASSLGGLDYEQYF
TRBV5-5,TRBJ1-6,CASSYQGTSSPLHF
TRBV9,TRBJ2-5,CASSARGGFLETQYF
TRBV5-1,TRBJ1-1,CASSKDLQGSAFF
TRBV18,TRBJ2-3,CASSHRDRLATDTQYF
TRBV4-1,TRBJ2-7,CASSKTSRSAEEQYF
TRBV2,TRBJ2-7,CASSKRDSGVEQYF
TRBV2,TRBJ2-1,CASSADRGFYNEQFF
TRBV7-9,TRBJ1-6,CASSPPSGWIDSPLHF
TRBV5-1,TRBJ2-3,CASSLRAAFGGSDTQYF
TRBV27,TRBJ1-2,CASSSGASDYGYTF
TRBV2,TRBJ2-3,CASRDKAQDTQYF
TRBV7-3,TRBJ1-1,CASSLGRETEAFF
TRBV9,TRBJ1-1,CASSSYLNTEAFF
TRBV5-4,TRBJ2-5,CASSWGVASQLAGNGETQYF
TRBV19,TRBJ2-2,CASSMGQGSAGELFF
TRBV15,TRBJ2-3,CATSRSGLAGTDTQYF
TRBV23-1,TRBJ1-1,CASSRTGDPEAFF
TRBV5-5,TRBJ1-1,CASTRQGTGGKVNTEAFF
TRBV4-1,TRBJ1-1,CASSQPTGLNTEAFF
TRBV7-8,TRBJ1-5,CASSSAGVPNQPQHF
TRBV27,TRBJ1-2,CASSPGTGIGGYTF
TRBV5-1,TRBJ1-5,CASSPGGVEPQHF
TRBV6-1,TRBJ2-7,CASSEDRAVYEQYF
TRBV5-3,TRBJ1-2,CARSFPGSYGYTF
TRBV30,TRBJ2-7,CAWSVGGQGSYEQYF
TRBV19,TRBJ1-2,CASSISGLGYTF
TRBV12-5,TRBJ1-5,CASGLVGQQPQHF
TRBV27,TRBJ2-7,CASSLSGTASYEQYF
TRBV9,TRBJ2-1,CASSVDLPQGIRSEQFF
TRBV5-4,TRBJ2-5,CASSVAGAQETQYF
TRBV6-4,TRBJ1-2,CASKRTGEDNYGYTF
TRBV5-1,TRBJ2-2,CASSLGLEAIRGASGELFF
TRBV6-6,TRBJ2-1,CASSSSGGASYNEQFF
TRBV11-2,TRBJ1-6,CASSSRPGEGSPLHF
TRBV18,TRBJ1-1,CASSPPDRVAFF
TRBV5-4,TRBJ1-2,CASSSGLRYTF
TRBV29-1,TRBJ1-1,CNAKDRGGSTEAFF
TRBV6-1,TRBJ1-4,CASSLGGGGEKLFF
TRBV11-2,TRBJ2-7,CASSPFYEQYF
TRBV5-1,TRBJ2-3,CASSLAGASGGITDTQYF